These 27 T cell receptor beta chains were sequenced from one sample in a study of shared clonotypes between healthy human individuals (TCRdb year 2020). The library was produced with the immunoSEQ multiplex PCR assay. TCRdb took this table from immuneACCESS and kept in-frame rearrangements with V and J called. Such tables lack part of the clones; where checked against another copy, unresolved V genes explain under half of the gap, and the rest is unexplained. This sample has about 2,500,000 clones in its table, and approximately 92% of those were observed once. 0.14% of the sample rests with the top ten. The sequenced material came from naive CD4+ T cells sorted from blood. Read against the paper, the sample's cell subset or site label means: CD45RA+ positively selected. The receptors derive from a man younger than 35 in good health.

CDR3 in DNA: TGCGCCAGCACCCAACTAGCGGGACGAGCCTACAATGAGCAGTTCTTC. Its translation is CASTQLAGRAYNEQFF. V and J are TRBV5-1 and TRBJ2-1; 10 positions agree with TRBD2. Germline V gene sequence: CDR1 SGHRS, CDR2 YFSETQ. Trimming cost V 6 bases and J 2 bases; bases outside gene matches: 8. This CDR3 region has 16 residues.

The rearrangement uses TRBV6-5 and TRBJ1-1, with D possibly being TRBD1 (6 bases). V dropped 0 bases and J dropped 4 bases, with 12 bases sitting between them. There are 15 residues in the CDR3. CDR1 and CDR2 from the germline V gene are MNHEY and SVGAGI. The DNA of the CDR3 is TGTGCCAGCAGTTACTCGAGGGCGGGGGCCACTGAAGCTTTCTTT. Its protein product is CASSYSRAGATEAFF.

J is TRBJ2-7 and V is TRBV2, with 9 bases that match TRBD2. The CDR3 is 17 residues long. Germline values: CDR1 SNHLY, CDR2 FYNNEI. With V trimmed by 2 bases and J by 6 bases, 14 bases remained unmatched. CDR3 DNA sequence: TGTGCCAGCAGTGAACCAGCGCTGCGGGGGGGGGACCTCGAGCAGTACTTC. Its translation: CASSEPALRGGDLEQYF.

This clone was detected once. Other DNA sequences from this sample encode an identical CDR3 as well. The chain combines TRBV30 with TRBJ1-5; D ambiguous. Germline CDR1 is GTSNPN and CDR2 is SVGIG (reference sequence). This CDR3 is built from 14 residues. Trimming left V 0 bases short and J 4 bases short, with 10 bases between. CDR3 protein: CAWSVGQSNQPQHF. CDR3 DNA: TGTGCCTGGAGTGTCGGTCAGAGTAATCAGCCCCAGCATTTT. Complete variable domain (other parts from reference TRBV30 and TRBJ1-5): SQTIHQWPATLVQPVGSPLSLECTVEGTSNPNLYWYRQAAGRGLQLLFYSVGIGQISSEVPQNLSASRPQDRQFILSSKKLLLSDSGFYLCAWSVGQSNQPQHFGDGTRLSIL.

The chain employs TRBV18 and TRBJ1-2; unclear D gene. The V and J ends lost 0 bases and 5 bases respectively, with 13 bases between them. The CDR3 loop spans 15 amino acids. Per germline, CDR1 KGHSH and CDR2 LQKENI. CDR3 amino acids: CASSPPAGQYYGYTF. In nucleotides, the CDR3 is TGTGCCAGCTCACCACCCGCTGGGCAATATTATGGCTACACCTTC.

The genes are TRBV10-3 and TRBJ2-2; unclear D gene. The V and J ends lost 6 bases and 6 bases respectively, with 11 bases between them. Germline-derived CDR1 and CDR2 are ENHRY and SYGVKD. This CDR3 spans 13 amino acids. CDR3 coding DNA: TGTGCCATCAGCGAGCGAGCGCCCGGGGAGCTGTTTTTT. Encoded protein: CAISERAPGELFF.

The chain couples TRBV10-3 to TRBJ1-2; D gene unclear. CDR1 is ENHRY, CDR2 SYGVKD, per germline. The CDR3 runs to 11 residues. Trimming removed 6 bases from V and 2 bases from J, with 4 bases in between. CDR3 DNA sequence: TGTGCCATCAGGGCGAACTATGGCTACACCTTC. Translated, it gives CAIRANYGYTF.

Worth noting for this clone: The sample contains more than one DNA sequence encoding this CDR3. The chain uses TRBV19 and TRBJ1-1, with unresolved D. The CDR3 has 13 residues. CDR1 and CDR2 (germline): LNHDA, SQIVND (reference sequence). V lost 2 bases to trimming and J lost 4 bases, with 8 bases between them. The CDR3 spells CASSIMEGTEAFF. The CDR3 region has the DNA TGTGCCAGTAGTATAATGGAAGGCACTGAAGCTTTCTTT.

V is TRBV5-4 and J is TRBJ2-3; no definite D call. Germline lookup yields CDR1 SGHNT and CDR2 YYREEE (reference sequence). The CDR3 is 13 residues long. Trimming took off 4 bases at V and 1 base at J, with 7 bases between the two ends. CDR3 in amino acids: CASSKVRTDTQYF. Written as DNA, the CDR3 is TGTGCCAGCAGCAAGGTTCGCACAGATACGCAGTATTTT.

On this clone itself: The same CDR3 arises from other DNA sequences in this sample as well. The chain uses TRBV5-1 and TRBJ2-6; no reliable D call. From germline, CDR1 is SGHRS and CDR2 YFSETQ. This CDR3 has 12 residues. V gave up 10 bases and J gave up 0 bases, with 5 bases separating them. CDR3 in DNA: TGCGCCTCATCCTCTGGGGCCAACGTCCTGACTTTC. This sequence encodes CASSSGANVLTF.

This chain uses TRBV18 with TRBJ2-5; 8 bases agree with TRBD2. J lost 6 bases, V lost 0 bases, and 6 bases had no gene match. Germline V gives CDR1 KGHSH, CDR2 LQKENI. The CDR3 has 15 residues. The CDR3, as DNA: TGTGCCAGCTCACCACCAACGGGAGGGATAAAGACCCAGTACTTC. Residues: CASSPPTGGIKTQYF.

The chain uses TRBV7-9 and TRBJ2-2, with 9 bases aligning to TRBD1. Germline-derived CDR1 and CDR2 are SEHNR and FQNEAQ (reference sequence). There are 15 residues in the CDR3. J was trimmed by 5 bases and V by 2 bases; bases with no gene match: 3. CDR3 residues: CASSLRTGVTGELFF. The CDR3 DNA sequence: TGTGCCAGCAGCTTAAGGACAGGGGTAACCGGGGAGCTGTTTTTT.

V is TRBV5-6 and J is TRBJ1-2; a possible D gene is TRBD1 (6 bases). Trimming shortened V by 0 bases and J by 0 bases, and 9 bases separated the two germline ends. This CDR3 has 15 residues. Germline V gene sequence: CDR1 SGHDT, CDR2 YYEEEE. The CDR3 DNA sequence: TGTGCCAGCAGCTTGGAGGCAGGGGCTAACTATGGCTACACCTTC. It is translated as CASSLEAGANYGYTF.

The chain employs TRBV6-5 and TRBJ2-2; D is undetermined. The CDR3 runs to 15 residues. V shed 6 bases and J shed 2 bases, with 13 bases lying between them. Germline values: CDR1 MNHEY, CDR2 SVGAGI. CDR3 protein: CASRTVGINTGELFF. The CDR3 DNA reads as TGTGCCAGCAGAACGGTAGGGATCAACACCGGGGAGCTGTTTTTT.

The rearrangement uses TRBV27 and TRBJ1-2; D unclear. The CDR3 has 12 amino acids. Trimming removed 5 bases at V and 13 bases at J, with 17 bases between. Germline V gives CDR1 MNHEY, CDR2 SMNVEV (reference sequence). The CDR3 sequence is CASSQAGGFLTF. In DNA form, the CDR3 reads TGTGCCAGCAGTCAAGCCGGTGGCTTTCTCACCTTC.

The V and J genes are TRBV5-1 and TRBJ1-4, with 9 nucleotides matching TRBD1. CDR1 and CDR2 (germline): SGHRS, YFSETQ. The CDR3 is 15 amino acids. J was trimmed by 6 bases and V by 0 bases; bases with no gene match: 3. CDR3 nucleotide sequence: TGCGCCAGCAGCTTGGTGGGACAGGGAGATGAAAAACTGTTTTTT. Translating gives CASSLVGQGDEKLFF.

As regards this clone: Additional DNA sequences in this sample encode the identical CDR3. The V gene is TRBV7-2, the J gene TRBJ1-5; D is perhaps TRBD1 (6 bases). V gave up 3 bases and J gave up 7 bases, with 13 bases separating them. This CDR3 spans 14 amino acids. The V gene's germline CDR1 is SGHTA and CDR2 FQGNSA. The CDR3 region is CASSLGGGGQPQHF. For the CDR3, the DNA is TGTGCCAGCAGCTTGGGGGGCGGGGGCCAGCCCCAGCATTTT.

The V call is TRBV1, the J call TRBJ2-3; the table's D call, TRBD2, was not checked against the DNA. TRBV1 is shown as a pseudogene. The CDR3 runs to 15 residues. The CDR3 region has the DNA TGCACCAGCAGCCCGTTCGGGACTAGCACAGATACGCAGTATTTT. Residues: CTSSPFGTSTDTQYF.

This clone was observed once. J is TRBJ2-2 and V is TRBV30; D is perhaps TRBD1 (6 bases). Per the germline V gene, CDR1 is GTSNPN and CDR2 is SVGIG (reference sequence). Trimming pared 0 bases from V and 9 bases from J, leaving 8 bases between. The CDR3 spans 12 residues. The chain's CDR3 is CAWSVGGWELFF. The CDR3 nucleotides read TGTGCCTGGAGTGTTGGGGGCTGGGAGCTGTTTTTT.

The chain uses TRBV6-6 and TRBJ2-1; D is unresolved. This CDR3 is 12 amino acids long. V was trimmed by 4 bases and J by 10 bases, leaving 11 bases between them. Germline lookup yields CDR1 MNHNY and CDR2 SVGAGI (reference sequence). CDR3: CASSFPGEEQFF. The CDR3 nucleotides read TGTGCCAGCAGTTTCCCGGGTGAGGAGCAGTTCTTC.

The chain uses TRBV19 and TRBJ2-7, with TRBD2 matching 8 bases. Germline trimming cut 3 bases from V and 3 bases from J; bases unmatched to any gene: 4. The CDR3 totals 14 residues. Germline CDR1 and CDR2: LNHDA and SQIVND (reference sequence). The CDR3 reads CASSIGTRGYEQYF. The DNA for the CDR3 is TGTGCCAGTAGTATCGGGACTAGGGGCTACGAGCAGTACTTC.

V is TRBV10-3 and J is TRBJ2-7, with D possibly TRBD2 on 5 matching bases. Trimming took 6 bases from V and 6 from J, leaving 18 bases between them. The germline gives CDR1 ENHRY, CDR2 SYGVKD. This CDR3 contains 14 residues. CDR3 coding DNA: TGTGCCATCAGAGGAACGGGGAAAGGAGGCGAGCAGTACTTC. As protein: CAIRGTGKGGEQYF.

This chain links TRBV30 with TRBJ1-2, with D uncertain. The V end lost 2 bases, the J end lost 4 bases, and 11 bases lay between the germline ends. CDR1 is GTSNPN, CDR2 SVGIG, per germline (reference sequence). The CDR3 extends over 13 amino acids. In nucleotides, the CDR3 is TGTGCCTGGAGTACCATTCTGGGCTATGGCTACACCTTC. As protein: CAWSTILGYGYTF.

The CDR3 sequence: CASSPRGGQGGELFF. Written as DNA, the CDR3 is TGTGCCAGCAGCCCCCGGGGGGGGCAGGGCGGGGAGCTGTTTTTT. The chain has TRBV9 and TRBJ2-2, with 8 nucleotides matching TRBD2. V shed 4 bases, J shed 7 bases, and the junction held 9 bases outside the gene matches. The CDR3 loop spans 15 amino acids. Germline loops: CDR1 SGDLS, CDR2 YYNGEE.

This chain uses TRBV5-1 with TRBJ1-1, with 7 bases that match TRBD1. In germline, CDR1 is SGHRS, CDR2 YFSETQ. Germline trimming cut 0 bases from V and 7 bases from J; bases unmatched to any gene: 12. CDR3 length: 16 residues. DNA of the CDR3: TGCGCCAGCAGCTTGGGTCGTTCAGGGGGAGTTAATGAAGCTTTCTTT. Translating it yields CASSLGRSGGVNEAFF.

This clone appeared once. Written as DNA, the CDR3 is TGCGCCAGCAGCCAGGAACGGCAGGAGAGCTCTGGAAACACCATATATTTT. This codes for CASSQERQESSGNTIYF. The chain combines TRBV4-1 with TRBJ1-3; no firm D call. V was pared by 3 bases and J by 0 bases, with 15 bases between. Per germline, CDR1 MGHRA and CDR2 YSYEKL. The CDR3 spans 17 residues.

This chain links TRBV7-2 with TRBJ1-1; D uncertain. Germline CDR1 SGHTA, CDR2 FQGNSA. V shed 2 bases and J shed 7 bases, with 11 bases lying between them. This CDR3 spans 13 amino acids. Here the CDR3 reads CASSLPRTDEAFF. The CDR3 nucleotides are TGTGCCAGCAGCTTACCTCGCACAGATGAAGCTTTCTTT.